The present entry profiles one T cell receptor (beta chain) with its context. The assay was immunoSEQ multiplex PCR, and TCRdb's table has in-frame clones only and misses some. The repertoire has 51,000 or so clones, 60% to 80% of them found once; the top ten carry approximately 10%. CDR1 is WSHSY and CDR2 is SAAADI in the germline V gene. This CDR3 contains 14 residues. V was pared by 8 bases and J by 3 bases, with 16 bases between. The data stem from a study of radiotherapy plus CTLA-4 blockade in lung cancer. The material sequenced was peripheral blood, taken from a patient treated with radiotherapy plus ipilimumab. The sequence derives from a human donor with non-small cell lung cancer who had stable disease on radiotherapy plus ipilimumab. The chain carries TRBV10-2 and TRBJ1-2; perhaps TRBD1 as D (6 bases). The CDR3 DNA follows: TGCGCCAGCTTTTCAGGGGAAATGCACTATGGCTACACCTTC. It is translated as CASFSGEMHYGYTF.